This T cell receptor beta chain came from a study of blood T cell repertoires in COVID-19. Across the study: Samples of COVID-19 (acute and convalescent) were obtained from the United States, Italy and Spain. Sample material is recorded as cDNA or gDNA derived from T cells, B-cell-depleted T cells, or PBMCs.

The V gene's germline CDR1 is SGHVS and CDR2 FQNEAQ. The CDR3 has 14 amino acids. Deletions cut 1 base from V and 10 bases from J, with 16 bases between. Original methodology: Scientists estimated how many nucleated cells there were by amplifying reference gene primers. Clones were read by immunoSEQ multiplex PCR, and TCRdb kept only the in-frame ones, dropping some. V and J calls and clone size are as listed in that table; D and trimming were resolved from the DNA. The table shows 85,000 to 100,000 clones, with 86% occurring only once. This chain joins TRBV7-8 and TRBJ1-1; D unresolved. The sample taken for sequencing was peripheral blood. This TCR was sampled from a man in his sixties with acute or convalescent COVID-19. The CDR3 loop is CASSLGFPVEGAFF. For the CDR3, the DNA is TGTGCCAGCAGCTTAGGGTTCCCCGTGGAGGGAGCTTTCTTT.